This TCR beta chain emerged from a study of blood T cells in healthy people across ages. CDR3 length equals 15 residues. Germline V CDR1 and CDR2: DFQATT, SNEGSKA (reference sequence). Study conclusions and caveats: Calculation of diversity from one million T cells yielded estimates considered to be underestimates.

There were at least 5 micrograms of total RNA extracted from every sample. The use of a sample-barcoded 5' primer and a J-beta primer mix characterized a second PCR of roughly 7 to 11 cycles. Each CDR3 protein gets one entry after TCRdb re-called the 5' RACE reads with MiXCR. The sample gives 1.5 million to 2 million distinct CDR3 sequences, around 42% of which show up once; under 30% is in the top ten. This clonotype has a single count. No antigen is known for it. V usage is TRBV20-1 and J usage is TRBJ2-5, with 10 bases aligning to TRBD2. The DNA end favors TRBJ2-7, so the J call may be wrong. Sequencing was done on a sample of blood. The sequence was collected from a human donor in good health. CDR3 protein: CSARDNPSGGGEQYF. CDR3 coding DNA: TGCAGTGCTAGAGATAATCCCAGCGGGGGGGGCGAGCAGTACTTC.